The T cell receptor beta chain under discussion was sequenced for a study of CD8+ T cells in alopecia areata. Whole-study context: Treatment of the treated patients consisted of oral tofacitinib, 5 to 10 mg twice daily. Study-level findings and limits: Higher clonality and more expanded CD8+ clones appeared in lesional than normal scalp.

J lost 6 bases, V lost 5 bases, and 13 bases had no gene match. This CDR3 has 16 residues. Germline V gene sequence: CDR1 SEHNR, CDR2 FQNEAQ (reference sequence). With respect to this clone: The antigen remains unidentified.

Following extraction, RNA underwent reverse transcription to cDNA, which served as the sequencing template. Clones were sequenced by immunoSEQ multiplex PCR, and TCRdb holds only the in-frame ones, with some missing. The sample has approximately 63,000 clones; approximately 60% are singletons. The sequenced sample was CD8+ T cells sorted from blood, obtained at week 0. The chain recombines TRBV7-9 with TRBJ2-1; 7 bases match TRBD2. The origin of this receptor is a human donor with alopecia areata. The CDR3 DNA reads TGTGCCAGCAGCCCGGGGGAGGGAATTGGCCTCAATGAGCAGTTCTTC. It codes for CASSPGEGIGLNEQFF.